One and the same sample provided the 25 T cell receptor beta chains below, sequenced in a study of blood T cell repertoires in COVID-19. Here immunoSEQ multiplex PCR was the method, and the copy in TCRdb shows in-frame clones only, minus some. Among some 250,000 clones, roughly four fifths were seen once, and the ten largest hold 14% to 15%. Sequenced: PBMCs or T cells enriched from blood (not recorded which). The receptor set was obtained from a man between 35 and 55 years old who had recovered from COVID-19.

V and J are TRBV5-6 and TRBJ2-7, with 14 bases fitting TRBD2. The CDR3 runs to 15 residues. Trimming at V came to 2 bases and at J to 12 bases, leaving 10 bases not matched to a gene. CDR1 and CDR2 (germline): SGHDT, YYEEEE. CDR3 in amino acids: CASSLYGGLAGAPYF. CDR3 coding DNA: TGTGCCAGCAGCTTATATGGGGGACTAGCGGGAGCCCCGTACTTC. The variable domain in full, completed from reference TRBV5-6 and TRBJ2-7, reads DAGVTQSPTHLIKTRGQQVTLRCSPKSGHDTVSWYQQALGQGPQFIFQYYEEEERQRGNFPDRFSGHQFPNYSSELNVNALLLGDSALYLCASSLYGGLAGAPYFGPGTRLTVT.

This clone was recorded once. Written as DNA, the CDR3 is TGTGCCAGCAGTTCGTTCGCGGGGGTCTACGAGCAGTACTTC. Translation gives CASSSFAGVYEQYF. The chain carries TRBV6-5 and TRBJ2-7, with 7 nucleotides matching TRBD2. This CDR3 has 14 amino acids. After removal of 4 bases from V and 3 bases from J, the junction contained 6 bases not matched to a gene. Germline CDR1 is MNHEY and CDR2 is SVGAGI.

V is TRBV12-3 or TRBV12-4 and J is TRBJ1-2; D not resolved. The CDR3 runs 11 residues. The V end lost 2 bases, the J end lost 8 bases, and 6 bases lay between the germline ends. The DNA for the CDR3 is TGTGCCAGCAGTTTACGGGGAGGCTACACCTTC. Encoded protein: CASSLRGGYTF.

This clone appeared a single time. The V gene is TRBV18, the J gene TRBJ2-4; possible D gene TRBD2, 5 bases. Trimming removed 2 bases from V and 9 bases from J, with 8 bases in between. The CDR3 has 12 residues. Germline CDR1 KGHSH, CDR2 LQKENI. The CDR3 bases are TGTGCCAGCTCACCAGCGGGCCTCATTCAGTACTTC. Translating it yields CASSPAGLIQYF.

V gene TRBV7-8 combines with J gene TRBJ2-7, with TRBD2 matching over 12 bases. With 10 bases clipped from V and 7 bases from J, the junction kept 14 bases outside the gene matches. Germline V gene data show CDR1 as SGHVS and CDR2 as FQNEAQ. This CDR3 has 15 residues. The DNA of the CDR3 is TGTGCCAACAGTTCCGGACTAGCGGGGCGGTTAGAGCAGTACTTC. The encoded protein is CANSSGLAGRLEQYF.

J is TRBJ2-1 and V is TRBV2, with a tentative D call TRBD2 (5 bases). There are 12 residues in the CDR3. V was shortened by 6 bases and J by 8 bases, with 11 bases between the two germline ends. CDR1 and CDR2 (germline): SNHLY, FYNNEI. The CDR3 DNA is TGTGCCAGCAGCGAGAGCGGAGATGAGCAGTTCTTC. Amino acids: CASSESGDEQFF.

V and J are TRBV5-6 and TRBJ2-7, with D hard to call. V lost 2 bases, J lost 10 bases, and 16 bases lay in between. CDR3 length: 13 residues. Germline-derived CDR1 and CDR2 are SGHDT and YYEEEE. CDR3 sequence (DNA): TGTGCCAGCAGCTTAGGATCTACTATAGGCCAGTACTTC. It is translated as CASSLGSTIGQYF. The variable domain in full, completed from reference TRBV5-6 and TRBJ2-7, reads DAGVTQSPTHLIKTRGQQVTLRCSPKSGHDTVSWYQQALGQGPQFIFQYYEEEERQRGNFPDRFSGHQFPNYSSELNVNALLLGDSALYLCASSLGSTIGQYFGPGTRLTVT.

This sequence joins TRBV30 and TRBJ2-7, with D perhaps TRBD1 (6 bases). CDR1 GTSNPN and CDR2 SVGIG come from the germline V gene (reference sequence). Between the trimmed V and J ends, which lost 8 bases and 0 bases, there was a span of 17 bases. The CDR3 is made up of 14 amino acids. The CDR3 DNA reads as TGTGCCCTTAAACGAGGGGGTAGCTCCTACGAGCAGTACTTC. It yields the protein CALKRGGSSYEQYF. Together with reference TRBV30 and TRBJ2-7, the CDR3 gives the full variable domain: SQTIHQWPATLVQPVGSPLSLECTVEGTSNPNLYWYRQAAGRGLQLLFYSVGIGQISSEVPQNLSASRPQDRQFILSSKKLLLSDSGFYLCALKRGGSSYEQYFGPGTRLTVT.

This clone has more than one count but fewer than ten. The J gene is TRBJ1-1, the V gene TRBV6-5; 7 nucleotides align to TRBD1. The CDR3 spans 14 residues. Germline CDR1 is MNHEY and CDR2 is SVGAGI. The ends lost 1 base at V and 3 bases at J; junction bases unmatched: 2. The DNA of the CDR3 is TGTGCCAGCAGTTACTTAGGGGGCTACACTGAAGCTTTCTTT. This translates into CASSYLGGYTEAFF.

The chain employs TRBV9 and TRBJ2-7; a possible D gene is TRBD2 (5 bases). The V gene's germline CDR1 is SGDLS and CDR2 YYNGEE. The CDR3 spans 14 residues. V was trimmed by 8 bases and J by 2 bases, leaving 17 bases between them. CDR3 loop: CASASGGPAYEQYF. In DNA, the CDR3 is TGTGCCAGTGCCAGTGGAGGCCCCGCCTACGAGCAGTACTTC.

The V and J genes are TRBV18 and TRBJ2-1; TRBD1 matches 7 bases. CDR3 size: 14 residues. Trimming removed 2 bases from V and 5 bases from J; junction bases left unmatched: 3. Germline V gives CDR1 KGHSH, CDR2 LQKENI. CDR3 nucleotides: TGTGCCAGCTCACCAGGACAGGCTGACAATGAGCAGTTCTTC. This codes for CASSPGQADNEQFF.

The chain combines TRBV5-1 with TRBJ1-2; D unresolved. The germline V gene encodes CDR1 SGHRS and CDR2 YFSETQ. V dropped 3 bases and J dropped 6 bases, with 6 bases sitting between them. The CDR3 totals 11 residues. In DNA, the CDR3 is TGCGCCAGCAGCTCCGGAGATGGCTACACCTTC. It translates to CASSSGDGYTF.

The table lists this clone with a count of one. The chain links TRBV6-5 to TRBJ1-1; 9 bases line up with TRBD1. Germline CDR1 MNHEY, CDR2 SVGAGI. This CDR3 spans 15 amino acids. V shed 0 bases and J 5 bases; nucleotides not matched to a gene: 4. The chain's CDR3 is CASSYSGTGLTEAFF. DNA for the CDR3: TGTGCCAGCAGTTACTCAGGGACAGGGTTAACTGAAGCTTTCTTT.

This sequence joins TRBV11-1 and TRBJ1-2, with unresolved D. V lost 5 bases and J 2 bases, leaving 6 bases between the germline ends. The CDR3 has 12 amino acids. Germline values: CDR1 SGHAT, CDR2 FQDESV (reference sequence). CDR3 amino acids: CASSQVNYGYTF. DNA of the CDR3: TGTGCCAGCAGCCAGGTGAACTATGGCTACACCTTC.

The gene calls are TRBV11-2 and TRBJ2-5; TRBD2 is a possible D gene (7 bases). Germline CDR1 SGHAT, CDR2 FQNNGV. Trimming took off 1 base at V and 5 bases at J, with 17 bases between the two ends. This CDR3 contains 16 residues. Here the CDR3 DNA reads TGTGCCAGCAGCTTAGTACGGGGGGCAGGGGCGGAGACCCAGTACTTC. It encodes CASSLVRGAGAETQYF.

The CDR3 region is CASKRGGQETQYF. The CDR3 DNA reads as TGTGCCAGCAAGCGGGGGGGTCAAGAGACCCAGTACTTC. J is TRBJ2-5 and V is TRBV2; 10 positions match TRBD2. Germline values: CDR1 SNHLY, CDR2 FYNNEI. Losses at the gene ends were 7 bases for V and 2 bases for J; bases not matched to a gene: 1. This CDR3 contains 13 residues.

The V call is TRBV28, the J call TRBJ1-6, with a possible D match to TRBD1 (6 bases). Trimming left V 10 bases short and J 0 bases short, with 7 bases between. Germline V gene sequence: CDR1 MDHEN, CDR2 SYDVKM. The CDR3 loop spans 13 amino acids. The CDR3 sequence: CATQGSYNSPLHF. CDR3 nucleotide sequence: TGTGCCACACAGGGCTCCTATAATTCACCCCTCCACTTT.

The J gene is TRBJ1-4, the V gene TRBV13; D is undetermined. CDR1 is PRHDT and CDR2 is FYEKMQ in the germline V gene (reference sequence). The V end lost 3 bases, the J end lost 4 bases, and 6 bases lay between the germline ends. This CDR3 comprises 13 residues. The CDR3 is CASSLRFNEKLFF. CDR3 nucleotide sequence: TGTGCCAGCAGCTTGAGGTTTAATGAAAAACTGTTTTTT.

This chain joins TRBV2 and TRBJ2-3; the D gene is possibly TRBD1 (6 bases). Germline lookup yields CDR1 SNHLY and CDR2 FYNNEI. The V gene lost 6 bases and the J gene lost 5 bases, with 12 bases spanning the gap. The CDR3 sequence is 13 residues long. CDR3 loop: CASSGQSQDTQYF. CDR3 sequence (DNA): TGTGCCAGCAGCGGACAGTCCCAAGATACGCAGTATTTT.

V is TRBV19 and J is TRBJ2-3; D not resolved. Per germline, CDR1 LNHDA and CDR2 SQIVND (reference sequence). Trimming cost V 3 bases and J 2 bases, with 12 bases left between them. This CDR3 is built from 15 residues. The CDR3 reads CASSIGLYLTDTQYF. In nucleotides, the CDR3 is TGTGCCAGTAGTATTGGTCTCTACCTCACAGATACGCAGTATTTT.

This clone has only a few counts. The chain couples TRBV4-1 to TRBJ1-2; possible D gene TRBD1, 6 bases. This CDR3 has 15 residues. Germline CDR1 is MGHRA and CDR2 is YSYEKL. The V end was cut by 3 bases, the J end by 3 bases, with 14 bases between. DNA for the CDR3: TGCGCCAGCAGCCAGCTGTACAGGGCGGACTATGGCTACACCTTC. Translation: CASSQLYRADYGYTF.

This chain's CDR3 is CASSPLAGGFWDEQFF. The CDR3 bases are TGTGCCAGCAGCCCACTAGCGGGGGGTTTTTGGGATGAGCAGTTCTTC. The rearrangement uses TRBV28 and TRBJ2-1, with 12 positions matching TRBD2. The junction had 11 bases not matched to a gene; V was cut back by 6 bases and J by 8 bases. CDR3 length equals 16 residues. CDR1 is MDHEN and CDR2 is SYDVKM in the germline V gene.

V usage is TRBV4-2 and J usage is TRBJ2-3; tentative D call: TRBD2 (5 bases). The CDR3 runs to 17 residues. Germline CDR1 LGHNA, CDR2 YNFKEQ. Trimming shortened V by 1 base and J by 1 base, and 15 bases separated the two germline ends. CDR3 nucleotide sequence: TGTGCCAGCAGCCAAGGTGGCGGGCCTCGGGGCACAGATACGCAGTATTTT. This encodes CASSQGGGPRGTDTQYF.

This clone came up a few times. V gene TRBV5-1 combines with J gene TRBJ2-3; a weak D match, TRBD2 (6 bases). In germline, CDR1 is SGHRS, CDR2 YFSETQ. This CDR3 is built from 15 residues. Trimming shortened V by 0 bases and J by 3 bases, and 11 bases separated the two germline ends. The DNA of the CDR3 is TGCGCCAGCAGCTTGGGAGCTCGGGAGACAGATACGCAGTATTTT. Its translation is CASSLGARETDTQYF. Drawing the rest from reference TRBV5-1 and TRBJ2-3, the complete variable domain is KAGVTQTPRYLIKTRGQQVTLSCSPISGHRSVSWYQQTPGQGLQFLFEYFSETQRNKGNFPGRFSGRQFSNSRSEMNVSTLELGDSALYLCASSLGARETDTQYFGPGTRLTVL.

Written as DNA, the CDR3 is TGCGCCAGCAGTCCTGACCGGACTAGCGGGGGGCCAGAAGAGACCCAGTACTTC. Its protein product is CASSPDRTSGGPEETQYF. V usage is TRBV4-1 and J usage is TRBJ2-5, with TRBD2 matching 14 bases. There are 18 residues in the CDR3. The V gene's germline CDR1 is MGHRA and CDR2 YSYEKL. J was trimmed by 3 bases and V by 6 bases; bases with no gene match: 12.